Listed here are 32 T cell receptor beta chains from one sample, sequenced in a study of cytotoxic CD8 clonotypes in ibrutinib-treated CLL. The table came from immunoSEQ multiplex PCR; TCRdb's copy has only in-frame clones and leaves some out. The sample has roughly 250,000 clones, about three quarters seen once; the top ten hold 15%. This material consisted of PBMCs, taken after 24 months of ibrutinib treatment. The receptors were sampled from a human donor with chronic lymphocytic leukemia.

The table lists this clone with a few counts. The chain carries TRBV21-1 and TRBJ1-2. TRBV21-1 represents a pseudogene. The CDR3 has 16 amino acids. In nucleotides, the CDR3 is TGTGCCAGCAGCAAAAAAACGAGGGACTCACCCAATGGCTACACCTTC. Its translation: CASSKKTRDSPNGYTF.

This clone has a single count. The chain carries TRBV7-2 and TRBJ2-7; D might be TRBD2 (6 bases). Trimming pared 2 bases from V and 0 bases from J, leaving 14 bases between. Germline V gene sequence: CDR1 SGHTA, CDR2 FQGNSA. This CDR3 has 16 amino acids. Here the CDR3 reads CASSLWAGTDSYEQYF. The CDR3 nucleotides read TGTGCCAGCAGCTTATGGGCGGGAACTGACTCCTACGAGCAGTACTTC.

The rearrangement links TRBV18 to TRBJ2-1, with D possibly TRBD2 on 5 matching bases. Trimming took 3 bases from V and 2 from J, leaving 11 bases between them. Germline-derived CDR1 and CDR2 are KGHSH and LQKENI. This CDR3 comprises 15 residues. The CDR3 DNA follows: TGTGCCAGCTCACCCCTCGACGGGACCTACAATGAGCAGTTCTTC. Protein product: CASSPLDGTYNEQFF.

The chain uses TRBV18 and TRBJ1-2; D not resolved. Deletions cut 6 bases from V and 3 bases from J, with 11 bases between. CDR3 length: 13 amino acids. Per germline, CDR1 KGHSH and CDR2 LQKENI. The CDR3 DNA reads TGTGCCAGCTCGCCCGTGAGGGACTATGGCTACACCTTC. Its translation: CASSPVRDYGYTF. Looking up the rest from reference TRBV18 and TRBJ1-2 gives the full variable domain: NAGVMQNPRHLVRRRGQEARLRCSPMKGHSHVYWYRQLPEEGLKFMVYLQKENIIDESGMPKERFSAEFPKEGPSILRIQQVVRGDSAAYFCASSPVRDYGYTFGSGTRLTVV.

The chain is built from TRBV6-5 and TRBJ2-1; D is perhaps TRBD2 (5 bases). Germline V gene data show CDR1 as MNHEY and CDR2 as SVGAGI. CDR3 size: 14 residues. V lost 7 bases, J lost 3 bases, and 13 bases lay in between. The DNA of the CDR3 is TGTGCCAGCACCCGAACCGGGATCTACAATGAGCAGTTCTTC. As protein: CASTRTGIYNEQFF.

This rearrangement joins TRBV30 to TRBJ2-7; maybe TRBD1 (6 bases). The germline V gene has CDR1 GTSNPN and CDR2 SVGIG (reference sequence). There are 12 residues in the CDR3. Trimming stripped 3 bases from V and 1 base from J, with 7 bases between. The CDR3 nucleotides read TGTGCCTGGAGACAGGGATCCTACGAGCAGTACTTC. This encodes CAWRQGSYEQYF.

The chain joins TRBV6-6 to TRBJ2-7; no definite D call. Trimming shortened V by 4 bases and J by 1 base, and 11 bases separated the two germline ends. The germline V gene encodes CDR1 MNHNY and CDR2 SVGAGI (reference sequence). The CDR3 spans 14 residues. For the CDR3, the DNA is TGTGCCAGCAGTTTAGCAGGTCTTTCCTACGAGCAGTACTTC. Protein product: CASSLAGLSYEQYF.

This chain joins TRBV27 and TRBJ1-2, with 8 bases lining up with TRBD1. The length of the CDR3 is 15 residues. Germline V gives CDR1 MNHEY, CDR2 SMNVEV (reference sequence). J was trimmed by 2 bases and V by 1 base; bases with no gene match: 3. This CDR3 reads CASSLFRDRNYGYTF. The CDR3 DNA sequence: TGTGCCAGCAGTTTATTCCGGGACAGGAACTATGGCTACACCTTC.

This clone was counted only a few times. The chain combines TRBV2 with TRBJ2-7, with 8 bases aligning to TRBD2. Germline CDR1 SNHLY, CDR2 FYNNEI. J lost 5 bases, V lost 7 bases, and 7 bases had no gene match. The CDR3 contains 13 residues. CDR3 loop: CASTTGLGNEQYF. In DNA, the CDR3 is TGTGCCAGCACCACGGGACTAGGGAACGAGCAGTACTTC.

This sequence joins TRBV6-1 and TRBJ2-7; 7 nucleotides align to TRBD1. The CDR3 is 15 amino acids. The J segment lost 5 bases and the V segment lost 6 bases, leaving 13 bases of the junction unmatched. The germline gives CDR1 MNHNS, CDR2 SASEGT. CDR3 coding DNA: TGTGCCAGCAGCGCCTTACCGGGACAGCCACACGAGCAGTACTTC. Amino acid sequence: CASSALPGQPHEQYF.

Ten or more counts support this clone. The V gene is TRBV7-2, the J gene TRBJ1-2; tentative D call: TRBD1 (6 bases). Trimming shortened V by 5 bases and J by 6 bases, and 19 bases separated the two germline ends. This CDR3 is 15 amino acids long. Germline CDR1 reads SGHTA; CDR2 reads FQGNSA. CDR3 sequence: CASSLGGSGKDGYTF. The CDR3 DNA follows: TGTGCCAGCAGCCTCGGGGGCTCTGGGAAGGATGGCTACACCTTC.

The genes are TRBV9 and TRBJ2-3; D ambiguous. Trimming removed 4 bases at V and 2 bases at J, with 20 bases between. Germline V gene lookup returns CDR1 SGDLS and CDR2 YYNGEE. The CDR3 contains 17 residues. The CDR3 loop reads CASSLQSGILATDTQYF. CDR3 sequence (DNA): TGTGCCAGCAGCCTCCAAAGTGGAATCCTCGCCACAGATACGCAGTATTTT.

The chain employs TRBV7-8 and TRBJ1-4; possibly TRBD1 for D (5 bases). The CDR3 sequence is 15 residues long. Per germline, CDR1 SGHVS and CDR2 FQNEAQ. The ends were cut back, 7 bases at V and 2 bases at J, with 14 bases in the middle. The CDR3 reads CASTPLSGTNEKLFF. Here the CDR3 DNA reads TGTGCCAGCACCCCTCTGTCAGGGACTAATGAAAAACTGTTTTTT.

The V gene is TRBV28, the J gene TRBJ2-7; 12 bases are a match to TRBD1. The CDR3 length is 15 residues. V gave up 7 bases and J gave up 3 bases; unmatched junction bases: 7. Germline assignment: CDR1 MDHEN and CDR2 SYDVKM. CDR3 sequence reads: CASTRGDRGLYEQYF. The CDR3 nucleotides read TGTGCCAGCACCCGGGGGGACAGGGGGCTCTACGAGCAGTACTTC.

This clone appeared once. The CDR3 DNA follows: TGCAGCGTTGATCTCGGTGAAAAACTGTTTTTT. Translating it yields CSVDLGEKLFF. The chain couples TRBV29-1 to TRBJ1-4; D is uncertain. Germline-derived CDR1 and CDR2 are SQVTM and ANQGSEA. The ends were cut back, 3 bases at V and 7 bases at J, with 6 bases in the middle. The CDR3 covers 11 residues.

The genes are TRBV4-1 and TRBJ1-4; D is ambiguous. Trimming left V 0 bases short and J 0 bases short, with 14 bases between. Germline CDR1 reads MGHRA; CDR2 reads YSYEKL. There are 18 residues in the CDR3. CDR3 DNA sequence: TGCGCCAGCAGCCAAGATCCACCCGACACAGCAACTAATGAAAAACTGTTTTTT. Amino acid sequence: CASSQDPPDTATNEKLFF.

The V call is TRBV27, the J call TRBJ2-1; 7 bases are shared with TRBD1. Germline V lookup: CDR1 MNHEY, CDR2 SMNVEV (reference sequence). CDR3 size: 16 residues. The J segment lost 6 bases and the V segment lost 5 bases, leaving 13 bases of the junction unmatched. CDR3 nucleotides: TGTGCCAGCAGTGGGACAGAAGGGGGCCTTGGCAATGAGCAGTTCTTC. Translation gives CASSGTEGGLGNEQFF.

This chain connects TRBV4-3 to TRBJ2-7; TRBD2 might be the D (6 bases). This CDR3 spans 16 amino acids. Trimming cost V 1 base and J 1 base, with 14 bases left between them. Looked up from germline, CDR1 is LGHNA and CDR2 is YSLEER. Written as DNA, the CDR3 is TGCGCCAGCAGCCAAGTTGTCGGGACTGTATCCTACGAGCAGTACTTC. Translation: CASSQVVGTVSYEQYF.

V and J are TRBV27 and TRBJ2-7; D not certain. The CDR3 has 16 amino acids. Trimming removed 0 bases from V and 4 bases from J, with 16 bases in between. Germline lookup yields CDR1 MNHEY and CDR2 SMNVEV (reference sequence). CDR3 loop: CASSLSPVPRAYEQYF. The CDR3 region has the DNA TGTGCCAGCAGTTTATCCCCCGTACCCAGAGCTTACGAGCAGTACTTC.

The CDR3 bases are TGTGCCAGCAGCTCCCAACTGGGACTAGCGGAGGAGACCCAGTACTTC. It encodes CASSSQLGLAEETQYF. The V and J genes are TRBV7-6 and TRBJ2-5, with 11 bases identical to TRBD2. Germline V gives CDR1 SGHVS, CDR2 FNYEAQ. The CDR3 loop spans 16 amino acids. After removal of 4 bases from V and 5 bases from J, the junction contained 9 bases not matched to a gene.

J is TRBJ2-1 and V is TRBV29-1; 8 bases line up with TRBD2. From germline, CDR1 is SQVTM and CDR2 ANQGSEA. V dropped 8 bases and J dropped 0; count of bases not matched to a gene: 6. This CDR3 has 14 amino acids. CDR3: CSWSGSFSYNEQFF. The CDR3 DNA follows: TGCAGCTGGAGCGGGAGTTTCTCCTACAATGAGCAGTTCTTC.

The rearrangement uses TRBV27 and TRBJ2-1; no reliable D call. The CDR3 is 15 amino acids. Germline V gives CDR1 MNHEY, CDR2 SMNVEV (reference sequence). V was cut by 0 bases and J by 4 bases, with 10 bases left in between. The CDR3 DNA sequence: TGTGCCAGCAGTTTATCGAGTGCTGGATACAATGAGCAGTTCTTC. Amino acids: CASSLSSAGYNEQFF.

The gene calls are TRBV27 and TRBJ2-1; tentatively, D is TRBD2 (5 bases). CDR3 length: 14 amino acids. The germline V and J ends were trimmed by 8 bases and 6 bases, with 17 bases remaining between them. Germline lookup yields CDR1 MNHEY and CDR2 SMNVEV (reference sequence). For the CDR3, the DNA is TGTGCCAGCTCGAGGAAGCGGACTGGCAATGAGCAGTTCTTC. Translating gives CASSRKRTGNEQFF.

The chain combines TRBV18 with TRBJ2-1, with 10 bases identical to TRBD2. Germline CDR1 KGHSH, CDR2 LQKENI. This CDR3 region has 15 residues. The ends lost 4 bases at V and 7 bases at J; junction bases unmatched: 7. Here the CDR3 reads CASSLLAGVGNEQFF. The CDR3, as DNA: TGTGCCAGCTCACTTCTAGCGGGAGTGGGTAATGAGCAGTTCTTC.

This chain uses TRBV28 with TRBJ1-4, with 11 positions matching TRBD1. After removal of 9 bases from V and 8 bases from J, the junction contained 5 bases not matched to a gene. The CDR3 runs to 13 residues. CDR1 MDHEN and CDR2 SYDVKM come from the germline V gene. The CDR3 DNA sequence: TGTGCCAGTCGGGACAGGGGGGGCGAAAAACTGTTTTTT. The encoded protein is CASRDRGGEKLFF. Full variable domain (missing parts from reference TRBV28 and TRBJ1-4): DVKVTQSSRYLVKRTGEKVFLECVQDMDHENMFWYRQDPGLGLRLIYFSYDVKMKEKGDIPEGYSVSREKKERFSLILESASTNQTSMYLCASRDRGGEKLFFGSGTQLSVL.

In its sample, this clone was seen once. This chain joins TRBV5-4 and TRBJ2-3; 13 positions agree with TRBD2. The germline V gene encodes CDR1 SGHNT and CDR2 YYREEE (reference sequence). With 2 bases clipped from V and 6 bases from J, the junction kept 12 bases outside the gene matches. This CDR3 region has 18 residues. The CDR3 DNA follows: TGTGCCAGCAGCTTAGGAGGTTTATGGACTAGCGGGAGTGATACGCAGTATTTT. Protein: CASSLGGLWTSGSDTQYF.

The J gene is TRBJ2-2, the V gene TRBV10-3, with D uncertain. This CDR3 region has 13 residues. Per germline, CDR1 ENHRY and CDR2 SYGVKD. Trimming removed 0 bases from V and 6 bases from J, with 5 bases in between. CDR3 protein: CAISESGAGELFF. In nucleotides, the CDR3 is TGTGCCATCAGTGAGTCAGGAGCCGGGGAGCTGTTTTTT.

This clone turned up a few times. This chain connects TRBV27 to TRBJ2-1; D may correspond to TRBD1 or TRBD2 (6 bases each). CDR1 is MNHEY, CDR2 SMNVEV, per germline (reference sequence). V was pared by 7 bases and J by 14 bases, with 18 bases between. This CDR3 has 12 amino acids. DNA for the CDR3: TGTGCCAGCACTACACTAGCAGAGGGGGAGTTCTTC. This translates into CASTTLAEGEFF.

The gene calls are TRBV15 and TRBJ1-4, with no clear D. Germline V gene lookup returns CDR1 LNHNV and CDR2 YYDKDF (reference sequence). The V gene lost 1 base and the J gene lost 0 bases, with 3 bases spanning the gap. This CDR3 comprises 14 residues. CDR3 DNA sequence: TGTGCCACCAGCAGAGGGGCAACTAATGAAAAACTGTTTTTT. Protein sequence: CATSRGATNEKLFF.

The J gene is TRBJ2-3, the V gene TRBV4-1; D unresolved. This CDR3 region has 14 residues. With 0 bases removed from V and 3 bases from J, the gap between germline ends came to 7 bases. The germline V gene encodes CDR1 MGHRA and CDR2 YSYEKL. CDR3 amino acids: CASSQEERTDTQYF. CDR3 nucleotides: TGCGCCAGCAGCCAAGAGGAACGAACAGATACGCAGTATTTT.

V gene TRBV27 combines with J gene TRBJ1-1; D remains ambiguous. The CDR3 totals 13 residues. Germline CDR1 and CDR2: MNHEY and SMNVEV (reference sequence). Deletions cut 2 bases from V and 7 bases from J, with 11 bases between. In DNA, the CDR3 is TGTGCCAGCAGTTTACCCGCTAGGAATGAAGCTTTCTTT. Its translation: CASSLPARNEAFF.

The chain couples TRBV28 to TRBJ2-7; D is uncertain. Between the trimmed V and J ends, which lost 3 bases and 2 bases, there was a span of 11 bases. In germline, CDR1 is MDHEN, CDR2 SYDVKM. The length of the CDR3 is 14 residues. CDR3 in amino acids: CASSLDGVTYEQYF. Here the CDR3 DNA reads TGTGCCAGCAGTTTGGATGGGGTTACCTACGAGCAGTACTTC.